The clone carrying this TCR beta chain was found many times. As yet, its antigen is unknown. V was clipped by 4 bases and J by 0 bases; unmatched bases: 18. In germline, CDR1 is SGDLS, CDR2 YYNGEE. This CDR3 comprises 20 residues. Libraries of TCR beta came from quantitative 5'-RACE with molecular barcodes. TCRdb itself ran the 5' RACE reads through MiXCR, one entry per CDR3 protein. The sample yields 250,000 to 300,000 distinct CDR3 sequences, over 15% seen once. These data belong to a study of CD8 T cells in ankylosing spondylitis. Whole-study results and caveats: Clones linked with disease were CD8+ and fairly uncommon in the peripheral blood. A TCR beta motif of several highly homologous variants appeared characteristic of ankylosing spondylitis blood. Enrichment of disease-linked clones was reportedly significant in matched ankylosing spondylitis synovial fluid.

The sample consisted of blood, either unsorted or a sorted T cell fraction (not recorded which). This TCR derives from a male donor with ankylosing spondylitis or in good health (not recorded which). The genes are TRBV9 and TRBJ2-3, with 9 positions matching TRBD2. The CDR3 is CASSLLAGSGEPTSTDTQYF. CDR3 nucleotides: TGTGCCAGCAGCCTACTAGCGGGTAGCGGGGAACCTACTAGCACAGATACGCAGTATTTT.